These 3 T cell receptor beta chains came from one sample sequenced in a study of T cell responses to AZD1222 COVID-19 vaccine (dated by TCRdb to the early 2020s). Library preparation was by the immunoSEQ multiplex PCR assay. Held by TCRdb, this immuneACCESS table contains in-frame sequences only and omits some clones. Under half of the omission traces to an unresolved V gene where checked; the cause of the rest is unknown. Across this sample there are 95,000 or so clones, with roughly nine tenths seen only once. Less than 3.5% of the sample comes from the top ten. Reading the label with the study, this specimen's time point is: baseline before first vaccination. The treatment or condition label here, explained by the study, means: meningococcal conjugate vaccine given as trial control. Specimen: peripheral blood, collected on day 0 of MenACWY control vaccination. These receptors originate from an adult in good health.

This clone has a single count. The rearrangement uses TRBV12-3 or TRBV12-4 and TRBJ2-5; D gene unclear. The V gene lost 4 bases and the J gene lost 0 bases, with 0 bases spanning the gap. The CDR3 sequence is 11 residues long. In DNA form, the CDR3 reads TGTGCCAGCAGTTACCAAGAGACCCAGTACTTC. As protein: CASSYQETQYF.

The chain recombines TRBV5-6 with TRBJ2-7; a weak D match, TRBD2 (7 bases). Germline assignment: CDR1 SGHDT and CDR2 YYEEEE. The CDR3 is made up of 13 amino acids. The V gene lost 1 base and the J gene lost 6 bases, with 11 bases spanning the gap. The chain's CDR3 is CASSLLRGGEQYF. The CDR3, as DNA: TGTGCCAGCAGCTTGTTGAGGGGGGGCGAGCAGTACTTC.

The chain is built from TRBV9 and TRBJ1-4; D ambiguous. V lost 7 bases, J lost 7 bases, and 17 bases lay in between. The CDR3 runs 14 residues. Germline CDR1 reads SGDLS; CDR2 reads YYNGEE. The CDR3 loop reads CASPEPGGIEKLFF. The CDR3 DNA sequence: TGTGCCAGCCCCGAACCGGGAGGGATTGAAAAACTGTTTTTT.